The 10 T cell receptor beta chains in this list originate from one sample, sequenced in a study of cytomegalovirus exposure and HLA in healthy donors. Vbeta (60) and Jbeta (13) primers were used in the PCR. Generated by immunoSEQ multiplex PCR, the TCRdb table keeps only in-frame clones and is missing some. Here the sample spans approximately 90,000 clones, around 74% being singletons. Sequenced sample: PBMCs. The receptors derive from a boy between 5 and 17 years old in good health and CMV-seronegative.

This sequence joins TRBV27 and TRBJ1-1; D remains ambiguous. This CDR3 spans 14 amino acids. Germline values: CDR1 MNHEY, CDR2 SMNVEV (reference sequence). V lost 5 bases to trimming and J lost 0 bases, with 10 bases between them. CDR3 loop: CASSPRALNTEAFF. CDR3 DNA sequence: TGTGCCAGCAGTCCAAGAGCCTTGAACACTGAAGCTTTCTTT.

The chain employs TRBV7-6 and TRBJ2-2; maybe TRBD1 (6 bases). CDR3 length: 13 amino acids. Germline CDR1 SGHVS, CDR2 FNYEAQ. V lost 5 bases, J lost 3 bases, and 7 bases lay in between. The CDR3 DNA is TGTGCCAGCAGCCACAGGGACACCGGGGAGCTGTTTTTT. The encoded protein is CASSHRDTGELFF.

The chain employs TRBV9 and TRBJ2-1, with 7 bases identical to TRBD2. The ends lost 3 bases at V and 0 bases at J; junction bases unmatched: 6. This CDR3 has 16 amino acids. Germline CDR1 SGDLS, CDR2 YYNGEE. The CDR3 loop is CASSGGDYFSYNEQFF. DNA for the CDR3: TGTGCCAGCAGCGGTGGGGACTACTTCTCCTACAATGAGCAGTTCTTC.

The genes are TRBV30 and TRBJ1-1, with 7 positions matching TRBD1. V shed 8 bases, J shed 0 bases, and the junction held 12 bases outside the gene matches. CDR1 is GTSNPN and CDR2 is SVGIG in the germline V gene (reference sequence). The CDR3 has 15 amino acids. CDR3 coding DNA: TGTGCCCGGACCCAGATACAGGGGCTGAACACTGAAGCTTTCTTT. It translates to CARTQIQGLNTEAFF. Together with reference TRBV30 and TRBJ1-1, the CDR3 gives the full variable domain: SQTIHQWPATLVQPVGSPLSLECTVEGTSNPNLYWYRQAAGRGLQLLFYSVGIGQISSEVPQNLSASRPQDRQFILSSKKLLLSDSGFYLCARTQIQGLNTEAFFGQGTRLTVV.

This clone was found a few times. V and J are TRBV7-2 and TRBJ1-1; TRBD1 matches 8 bases. From germline, CDR1 is SGHTA and CDR2 FQGNSA. V shed 5 bases, J shed 1 base, and the junction held 6 bases outside the gene matches. This CDR3 is built from 15 residues. The CDR3 loop reads CASSKTTGANTEAFF. The CDR3 nucleotides read TGTGCCAGCAGCAAAACGACAGGGGCGAACACTGAAGCTTTCTTT. The full variable domain, in which reference TRBV7-2 and TRBJ1-1 provide the parts outside the CDR3, is GAGVSQSPSNKVTEKGKDVELRCDPISGHTALYWYRQSLGQGLEFLIYFQGNSAPDKSGLPSDRFSAERTGGSVSTLTIQRTQQEDSAVYLCASSKTTGANTEAFFGQGTRLTVV.

This clone was seen a handful of times. The V and J genes are TRBV5-4 and TRBJ2-2, with TRBD2 identical over 7 bases. V gave up 10 bases and J gave up 0 bases; unmatched junction bases: 15. The CDR3 sequence is 17 residues long. Germline CDR1 SGHNT, CDR2 YYREEE (reference sequence). The CDR3 region has the DNA TGTGCCGCGTCTGGGGAGGGCCAATTCCCGAACACCGGGGAGCTGTTTTTT. Amino acid sequence: CAASGEGQFPNTGELFF.

The chain carries TRBV7-2 and TRBJ2-7; TRBD2 might be the D (5 bases). The CDR3 is 14 residues long. Germline V CDR1 and CDR2: SGHTA, FQGNSA. V dropped 1 base and J dropped 4 bases, with 11 bases sitting between them. The CDR3 loop reads CASSLGREQYEQYF. The CDR3 nucleotides read TGTGCCAGCAGCTTAGGTAGGGAGCAATACGAGCAGTACTTC.

The chain joins TRBV5-6 to TRBJ1-2; D remains unclear. The V end was cut by 0 bases, the J end by 7 bases, with 7 bases between. CDR1 is SGHDT, CDR2 YYEEEE, per germline. The length of the CDR3 is 12 residues. The CDR3 DNA is TGTGCCAGCAGCTTGGTTCGGAGTGGCTACACCTTC. Encoded protein: CASSLVRSGYTF.

V gene TRBV10-3 combines with J gene TRBJ1-1; 7 bases fit TRBD1. Per germline, CDR1 ENHRY and CDR2 SYGVKD. The trim removed 6 bases at V and 3 bases at J, leaving 4 bases unmatched. The CDR3 spans 13 residues. The CDR3 sequence is CAIRQDRDTEAFF. DNA of the CDR3: TGTGCCATCAGACAAGACAGGGACACTGAAGCTTTCTTT.

V is TRBV19 and J is TRBJ1-5; D ambiguous. V lost 0 bases and J 6 bases, leaving 6 bases between the germline ends. CDR3 length: 13 residues. Germline CDR1 is LNHDA and CDR2 is SQIVND (reference sequence). CDR3 in amino acids: CASSIDGPQPQHF. The CDR3 region has the DNA TGTGCCAGTAGTATAGATGGGCCTCAGCCCCAGCATTTT.